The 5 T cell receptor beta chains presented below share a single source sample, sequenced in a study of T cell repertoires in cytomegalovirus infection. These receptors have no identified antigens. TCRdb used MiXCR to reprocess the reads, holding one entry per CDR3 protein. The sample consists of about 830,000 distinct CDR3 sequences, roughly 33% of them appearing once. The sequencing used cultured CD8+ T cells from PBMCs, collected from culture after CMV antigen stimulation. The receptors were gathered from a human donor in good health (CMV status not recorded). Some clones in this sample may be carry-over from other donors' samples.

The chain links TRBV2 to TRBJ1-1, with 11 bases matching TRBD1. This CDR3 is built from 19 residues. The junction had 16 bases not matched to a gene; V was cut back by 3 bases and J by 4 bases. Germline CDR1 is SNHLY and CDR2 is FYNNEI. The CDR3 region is CASSEFRGHGQGASTEAFF. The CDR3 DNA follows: TGTGCCAGCAGTGAGTTTCGGGGCCACGGACAGGGGGCGAGCACTGAAGCTTTCTTT.

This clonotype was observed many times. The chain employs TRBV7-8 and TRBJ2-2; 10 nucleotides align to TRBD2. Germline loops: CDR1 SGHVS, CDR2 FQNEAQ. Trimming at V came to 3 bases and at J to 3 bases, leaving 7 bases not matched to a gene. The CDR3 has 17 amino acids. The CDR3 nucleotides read TGTGCCAGCAGCTTTGCACTAGCGGGGTTAGACACCGGGGAGCTGTTTTTT. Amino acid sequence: CASSFALAGLDTGELFF.

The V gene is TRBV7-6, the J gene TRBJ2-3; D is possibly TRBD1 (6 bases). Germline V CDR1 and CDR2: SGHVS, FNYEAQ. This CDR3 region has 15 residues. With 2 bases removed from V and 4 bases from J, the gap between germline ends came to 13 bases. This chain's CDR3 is CASSLFVGAADTQYF. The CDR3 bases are TGTGCCAGCAGCTTATTTGTGGGGGCGGCAGATACGCAGTATTTT.

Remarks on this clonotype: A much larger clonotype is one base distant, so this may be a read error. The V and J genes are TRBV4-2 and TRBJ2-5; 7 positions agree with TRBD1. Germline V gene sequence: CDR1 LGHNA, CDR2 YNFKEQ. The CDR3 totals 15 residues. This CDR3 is CASSQGQGVGETQNF. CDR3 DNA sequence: TGTGCCAGCAGCCAGGGGCAGGGGGTAGGGGAGACCCAGAACTTC.

The CDR3 here is CATSDDSRVAFF. The CDR3 coding sequence is TGTGCCACCAGTGATGACAGTCGAGTAGCTTTCTTT. The rearrangement uses TRBV24-1 and TRBJ1-1, with TRBD1 as a possible D gene (5 bases). Deletions cut 3 bases from V and 10 bases from J, with 11 bases between. CDR1 and CDR2 (germline): KGHDR, SFDVKD. The CDR3 covers 12 residues.